This T cell receptor (beta chain) stems from a study of neurological immune-mediated disorders. TCRdb ran MiXCR on the 5' RACE reads and lists one entry per CDR3 protein. The data show tens of thousands of distinct CDR3 sequences, under 4.5% seen once. Study-wide results and limits: Among 34 multiple sclerosis patients, phylogenetic grouping put the repertoires of 18 into a single related-CDR3 cluster, a possible signature.

The CDR3 loop spans 13 amino acids. Germline V gene lookup returns CDR1 SGHRS and CDR2 YFSETQ. V lost 0 bases and J lost 6, with 7 bases in between. The unsorted libraries had their origin in 2 million PBMCs stored at -80 C. This clonotype was observed many times. The antigen remains unidentified. The sequencing input was PBMCs. The source of this sequence is a woman between 45 and 65 years old with multiple sclerosis. The chain is built from TRBV5-1 and TRBJ2-1; D may be TRBD1 (5 bases). The CDR3, as DNA: TGCGCCAGCAGCTTGGGACAGATCAATGAGCAGTTCTTC. Protein sequence: CASSLGQINEQFF.